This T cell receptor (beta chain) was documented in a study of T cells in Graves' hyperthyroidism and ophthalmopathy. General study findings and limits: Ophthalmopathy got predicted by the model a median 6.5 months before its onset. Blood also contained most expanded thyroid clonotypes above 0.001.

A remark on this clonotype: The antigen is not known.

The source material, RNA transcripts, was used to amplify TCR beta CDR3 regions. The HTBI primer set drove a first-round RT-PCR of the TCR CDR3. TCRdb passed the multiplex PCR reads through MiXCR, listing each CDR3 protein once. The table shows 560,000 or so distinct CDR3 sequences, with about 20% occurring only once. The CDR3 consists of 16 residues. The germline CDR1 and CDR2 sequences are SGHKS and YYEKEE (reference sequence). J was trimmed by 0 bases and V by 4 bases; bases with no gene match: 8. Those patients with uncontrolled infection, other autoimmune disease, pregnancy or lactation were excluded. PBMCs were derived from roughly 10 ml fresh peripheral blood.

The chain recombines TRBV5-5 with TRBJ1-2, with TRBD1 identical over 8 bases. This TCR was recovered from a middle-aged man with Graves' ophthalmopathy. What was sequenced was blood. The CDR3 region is CASSPGQGRANYGYTF. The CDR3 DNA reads TGTGCCAGCAGCCCCGGACAGGGACGGGCTAACTATGGCTACACCTTC. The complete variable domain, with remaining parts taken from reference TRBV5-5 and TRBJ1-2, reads DAGVTQSPTHLIKTRGQQVTLRCSPISGHKSVSWYQQVLGQGPQFIFQYYEKEERGRGNFPDRFSARQFPNYSSELNVNALLLGDSALYLCASSPGQGRANYGYTFGSGTRLTVV.